This TCR beta chain was sequenced during a study of CXCR3-negative and CXCR3-positive naive CD8 T cells (dated by TCRdb to the late 2010s). Study-wide context: In total, about 130 million TRB reads were obtained, or roughly 1.5 +/- 0.3 million reads per library. Diversity and physicochemical repertoire analyses covered 11 donors pooled from two independent experiments. The TRBV-TRBJ cluster analysis covered naive subsets from roughly 5 donors and memory cells from 3 donors. General findings and caveats noted by the study authors: Freshly isolated PBMCs were used for most assays because CXCR3 expression partially decreased after cryopreservation. Compared with CXCR3-negative naive cells, CXCR3-positive naive cells had TRB CDR3s with higher hydrophobicity (lower Kidera factor 4), lower energy, and higher strength and volume indices. Naive CXCR3-negative and CXCR3-positive cells from the same donor showed similar TRBV-TRBJ usage, whereas memory cells showed distinct patterns. Repertoire diversity was comparably high in both naive subsets but much lower in memory CD8+ T cells. Surface CD5, linked to self-reactivity in mice, was comparable between naive subsets; TCR interaction strength was therefore also inferred from TRB CDR3 physicochemical properties.

These reads were obtained on a NextSeq 550. The Human TCR Profiling Kit (MiLaboratory) was used to prepare UMI-labeled 5' RACE TRB cDNA libraries. The full amount of extracted RNA was used for cDNA synthesis, and the full amount of resulting cDNA was used for PCR amplification. The libraries were made side by side, with each library going through the same number of PCR cycles. In the original analysis: About 53,000 +/- 9,400 unique UMI-labeled TRB cDNA molecules per library were extracted with MIGEC and MiXCR, with at least two reads per UMI required. An average of approximately 40,000 +/- 10,000 functional in-frame TRB CDR3 nucleotide clonotypes without stop codons was found per library. After downsampling to 5000 UMI-labeled TRB molecules per sample, diversity metrics such as normalized Shannon-Wiener and Chao1 were calculated in VDJtools. VDJtools computed clonotype-size-weighted physicochemical properties of the central five CDR3 residues: interaction energy, strength, volume and Kidera factor 4. Following reprocessing of the reads by TCRdb, the data hold one row per CDR3 protein sequence and no DNA is available. It is TCRdb's table, rather than the study itself, that gives the V and J calls and clone size. The record for this sample contains fewer than 95,000 distinct CDR3 sequences. Together, the top ten hold 1.7% of the sample.

Each CD8+ T cell subset was flow-sorted in triplicate, with 300,000 or so cells per subset placed directly into RLT lysis buffer. Naive CD8+ T cells were defined stringently as CD45RO-CCR7+CD27+CD95- to exclude memory contaminants. Peripheral blood mononuclear cells were isolated from buffy coats by standard density gradient centrifugation. A FACSAria III was used to flow-sort naive CXCR3-negative and CXCR3-positive CD8+ T cells. Total RNA was extracted from sorted cells using an RNeasy Mini Kit. Inclusive of the bounding cysteine and phenylalanine, the CDR3 is 18 residues long. The DNA sequence is not available. For this clonotype: Its antigen is currently not known.

The sample consisted of naive CXCR3- CD8+ T cells from blood. What the cell subset or site label conveys for this sample: CD45RO-CCR7+CD27+CD95- naive CD8+ T cells lacking CXCR3 (TNR3-). The sequence is built from TRBV23-1 and TRBJ1-1; TCRdb calls TRBD1, which cannot be checked without DNA. TRBV23-1 is placed among ORFs of uncertain function. The clonotype comes from a human donor in good health. Some clones in this sample may be carry-over from other donors' samples. The CDR3 amino acid sequence is: CASSQGPTGTPLNTEAFF.